In this sample, the clone carrying this TCR beta chain turned up once. Antigen: not known. These data come from a study of T cell responses to AZD1222 COVID-19 vaccine. Looked up from germline, CDR1 is MNHEY and CDR2 is SMNVEV (reference sequence). The CDR3 has 13 amino acids. V was pared by 7 bases and J by 4 bases, with 12 bases between. Study-level findings and limits: Researchers report vaccine-associated CD4 TCRs spanning spike, with dominance at 160-218 and 743-854. Possibly, clonal diversity was underestimated; donors were largely white British and included more females. Two doses of AZD1222 preceded a rise in Spike-specific TCR breadth and depth. Samples come after the peak T cell response, not at day 14.

The protocol was immunoSEQ multiplex PCR, while the TCRdb copy is restricted to in-frame clones and leaves out a portion. Of roughly 70,000 clones listed, approximately 80% are singletons. Here the sequenced sample was peripheral blood, taken 28 days after the second AZD1222 dose. The origin of this receptor is an adult who received the AZD1222 COVID-19 vaccine. The V call is TRBV27, the J call TRBJ2-3, with D unclear. For the CDR3, the DNA is TGTGCCAGCACCCGACTTAGTTCAGATACGCAGTATTTT. Translated: CASTRLSSDTQYF.